This T cell receptor beta chain was recorded in a study of cytomegalovirus exposure and HLA in healthy donors. As concerns this clone: Its specificity is not known.

The PCR contained 60 Vbeta and 13 Jbeta primers. Using immunoSEQ multiplex PCR, the repertoire was profiled, and TCRdb retains in-frame clones only, with some absent. The sample is made up of around 200,000 clones, and the top ten hold approximately 0.82% of it. Study-level results: Some TCR beta chains (roughly 160 of them) were listed as cytomegalovirus-associated.

Losses at the gene ends were 4 bases for V and 4 bases for J; bases not matched to a gene: 6. This CDR3 region has 15 residues. Germline-derived CDR1 and CDR2 are MGHRA and YSYEKL. This chain joins TRBV4-1 and TRBJ1-2; 10 positions match TRBD1. The sequencing sample was made of PBMCs. This sequence was found in a woman aged 18-35 years in good health and CMV-seropositive. The CDR3 sequence: CASSPRQGATYGYTF. In DNA, the CDR3 is TGCGCCAGCAGCCCCAGACAGGGGGCGACCTATGGCTACACCTTC.